There are many counts of the clone carrying this T cell receptor beta chain. Its target is unknown. This entry belongs to a study of T cells in Graves' hyperthyroidism and ophthalmopathy. The study's findings and limits: Within blood appeared most thyroid clonotypes that had expanded above 0.001. The model predicted ophthalmopathy a median around six months before onset.

RNA transcripts were the template for amplifying TCR beta CDR3 regions. HTBI primers were used for first-round RT-PCR of the TCR CDR3. MiXCR, run by TCRdb on the multiplex PCR reads, gives a single entry per CDR3 protein. Among nearly 250,000 distinct CDR3 sequences listed, approximately 23% were seen once. The V gene lost 6 bases and the J gene lost 1 base, with 15 bases spanning the gap. This CDR3 spans 15 amino acids. CDR1 and CDR2 from the germline V gene are MNHNS and SASEGT. Active moderate-to-severe ophthalmopathy, Clinical Activity Score at least 3, NOSPECS at least 4, under 3 months' duration. The source of the PBMCs was approximately 9.5 ml of fresh peripheral blood.

The V and J genes are TRBV6-1 and TRBJ1-1; D not certain. The sample was blood. This TCR came from a woman in her 40s with Graves' ophthalmopathy. Here the CDR3 DNA reads TGTGCCAGCAGCGCCGAGGGTTTTACGAACACTGAAGCTTTCTTT. Protein product: CASSAEGFTNTEAFF.